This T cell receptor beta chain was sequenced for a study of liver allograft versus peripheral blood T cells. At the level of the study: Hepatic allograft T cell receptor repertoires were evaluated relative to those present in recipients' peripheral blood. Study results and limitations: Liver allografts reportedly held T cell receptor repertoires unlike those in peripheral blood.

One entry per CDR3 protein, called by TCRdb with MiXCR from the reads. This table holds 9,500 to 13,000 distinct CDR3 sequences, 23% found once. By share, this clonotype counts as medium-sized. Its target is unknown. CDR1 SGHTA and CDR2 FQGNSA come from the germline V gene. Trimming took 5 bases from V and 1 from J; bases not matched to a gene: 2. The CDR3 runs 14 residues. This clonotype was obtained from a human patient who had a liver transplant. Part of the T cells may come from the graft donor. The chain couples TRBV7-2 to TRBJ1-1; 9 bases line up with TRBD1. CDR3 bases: TGTGCCAGCAGCACGACAGGGGGGAACACTGAAGCTTTCTTT. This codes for CASSTTGGNTEAFF. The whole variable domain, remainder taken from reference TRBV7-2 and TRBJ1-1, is GAGVSQSPSNKVTEKGKDVELRCDPISGHTALYWYRQSLGQGLEFLIYFQGNSAPDKSGLPSDRFSAERTGGSVSTLTIQRTQQEDSAVYLCASSTTGGNTEAFFGQGTRLTVV.